Listed here are 29 T cell receptor beta chains from one sample, sequenced in a study of blood T cells in healthy people across ages. Then a second PCR, running roughly 7 to 11 cycles, was carried out with a sample-barcoded 5' primer and a J-beta primer mix. One entry per CDR3 protein, called by TCRdb with MiXCR from the 5' RACE reads. The profile shows hundreds of thousands of distinct CDR3 sequences, about 51% of them singletons. Sequencing input: blood. The origin of the receptors is a woman aged 80 or over in good health.

This clonotype was counted between two and nine times. CDR3: CSAPGQRSGYTF. The CDR3, as DNA: TGCAGTGCCCCGGGACAGCGGAGTGGCTACACCTTC. The chain uses TRBV20-1 and TRBJ1-2, with 7 bases lining up with TRBD1. The CDR3 contains 12 residues. CDR1 is DFQATT and CDR2 is SNEGSKA in the germline V gene (reference sequence). Losses at the gene ends were 6 bases for V and 7 bases for J; bases not matched to a gene: 8.

The genes are TRBV9 and TRBJ2-2, with a possible D match to TRBD1 (5 bases). CDR3 size: 16 residues. The germline V and J ends were trimmed by 0 bases and 1 base, with 10 bases remaining between them. Germline lookup yields CDR1 SGDLS and CDR2 YYNGEE. The CDR3 loop reads CASSVASGLNTGELFF. CDR3 DNA sequence: TGTGCCAGCAGCGTAGCTTCAGGGCTGAACACCGGGGAGCTGTTTTTT.

This sequence joins TRBV25-1 and TRBJ2-5; 7 bases map to TRBD1. The CDR3 totals 16 residues. Germline CDR1 and CDR2: MGHDK and SYGVNS. Losses at the gene ends were 7 bases for V and 4 bases for J; bases not matched to a gene: 15. The CDR3 reads CASTRRTGLPGETQYF. The CDR3, as DNA: TGTGCCAGCACCAGAAGGACAGGTCTCCCAGGAGAGACCCAGTACTTC.

Concerning this clonotype itself: The junction departs from the called germline gene at one end, perhaps through a read error. The V gene is TRBV5-1, the J gene TRBJ2-5, with D maybe TRBD1 (6 bases). The CDR3 runs 13 residues. The germline CDR1 and CDR2 sequences are SGHRS and YFSETQ. Here the CDR3 DNA reads TGCGCCGGCAGCAGAGGACAGAGGAACACTCAGTACTTC. Amino acids: CAGSRGQRNTQYF.

This clonotype was seen repeatedly, ten times or more. This rearrangement joins TRBV7-9 to TRBJ1-4; D possibly corresponds to TRBD1 (6 bases). V shed 4 bases and J shed 6 bases, with 15 bases lying between them. The V gene's germline CDR1 is SEHNR and CDR2 FQNEAQ (reference sequence). The CDR3 runs 15 residues. The CDR3 DNA follows: TGTGCCAGCAGCTCGTGGGGGGCAGGATATGAAAAACTGTTTTTT. Its translation: CASSSWGAGYEKLFF.

In DNA form, the CDR3 reads TGTGCCTGGAGCCGAGGGGGGGAGGATACGCAGTATTTT. Amino acid sequence: CAWSRGGEDTQYF. This chain joins TRBV30 and TRBJ2-3; possible D gene TRBD2, 7 bases. The CDR3 runs 13 residues. V was trimmed by 3 bases and J by 6 bases, leaving 13 bases between them. CDR1 and CDR2 (germline): GTSNPN, SVGIG (reference sequence).

This clonotype appeared many times. The rearrangement uses TRBV5-1 and TRBJ1-2; D remains unclear. Germline V gene data show CDR1 as SGHRS and CDR2 as YFSETQ. The CDR3 has 14 residues. Trimming removed 0 bases at V and 4 bases at J, with 10 bases between. In DNA, the CDR3 is TGCGCCAGCAGCTTGGCCCCAGCTGCCTATGGCTACACCTTC. Translated: CASSLAPAAYGYTF.

The J gene is TRBJ1-1, the V gene TRBV12-3 or TRBV12-4; D is ambiguous. The length of the CDR3 is 13 residues. Trimming took 8 bases from V and 1 from J, leaving 11 bases between them. This CDR3 is CASGRGGNTEAFF. CDR3 sequence (DNA): TGTGCCAGCGGGAGAGGAGGGAACACTGAAGCTTTCTTT.

The rearrangement uses TRBV2 and TRBJ1-6; 12 nucleotides line up with TRBD1. Trimming removed 6 bases from V and 11 bases from J; junction bases left unmatched: 14. The CDR3 consists of 17 residues. In germline, CDR1 is SNHLY, CDR2 FYNNEI. The CDR3 DNA reads TGTGCCAGCAGCTTCTCCGGGACAGGGGGCAGTACGCCACCCCTCCACTTT. Its protein product is CASSFSGTGGSTPPLHF.

This sequence joins TRBV12-3 or TRBV12-4 and TRBJ2-5; D not certain. CDR3 length equals 14 residues. Trimming removed 5 bases from V and 2 bases from J, with 12 bases in between. CDR3 protein: CASSTLTGQETQYF. CDR3 DNA: TGTGCCAGCAGTACCCTGACTGGGCAAGAGACCCAGTACTTC.

This clonotype was seen many times. The gene calls are TRBV12-3 or TRBV12-4 and TRBJ2-3, with D perhaps TRBD2 (6 bases). The CDR3 consists of 14 residues. V was cut by 7 bases and J by 3 bases, with 14 bases left in between. The CDR3 region is CASILGAGTDTQYF. CDR3 in DNA: TGTGCCAGCATTCTAGGGGCGGGGACAGATACGCAGTATTTT.

This chain uses TRBV11-1 with TRBJ1-4; the match to TRBD1 covers 8 bases. This CDR3 has 17 amino acids. J was trimmed by 0 bases and V by 2 bases; bases with no gene match: 5. Germline values: CDR1 SGHAT, CDR2 FQDESV (reference sequence). The CDR3 DNA is TGTGCCAGCAGCTTAACGGACAGGGCCGCAACTAATGAAAAACTGTTTTTT. It is translated as CASSLTDRAATNEKLFF.

The chain couples TRBV20-1 to TRBJ2-1, with TRBD1 identical over 12 bases. The CDR3 is 14 amino acids. Looked up from germline, CDR1 is DFQATT and CDR2 is SNEGSKA (reference sequence). V gave up 5 bases and J gave up 8 bases; unmatched junction bases: 7. Written as DNA, the CDR3 is TGCAGTGCTGATGGGACAGGGGGCATTGATGAGCAGTTCTTC. It yields the protein CSADGTGGIDEQFF.

In its sample, this clonotype was seen many times. V is TRBV20-1 and J is TRBJ2-7; D not resolved. V lost 7 bases and J lost 3, with 19 bases in between. This CDR3 has 14 amino acids. Germline loops: CDR1 DFQATT, CDR2 SNEGSKA (reference sequence). CDR3 bases: TGCAGTGGCCCAAGGCCTGGGTCGGGCTACGAGCAGTACTTC. Its protein product is CSGPRPGSGYEQYF.

In its sample, this clonotype was seen many times. The chain is built from TRBV7-6 and TRBJ2-3; TRBD1 might be the D (6 bases). Germline V gene lookup returns CDR1 SGHVS and CDR2 FNYEAQ. This CDR3 has 15 amino acids. Between the trimmed V and J ends, which lost 7 bases and 3 bases, there was a span of 17 bases. The CDR3 spells CASTPGRGMTDTQYF. The CDR3 DNA follows: TGTGCCAGCACCCCAGGTAGGGGGATGACAGATACGCAGTATTTT.

The chain couples TRBV6-5 to TRBJ2-1; D not resolved. The V end was cut by 0 bases, the J end by 7 bases, with 13 bases between. Germline V lookup: CDR1 MNHEY, CDR2 SVGAGI. The CDR3 totals 15 residues. The CDR3 region has the DNA TGTGCCAGCAGTTACTCGGGCGACAACTCTAATGAGCAGTTCTTC. It is translated as CASSYSGDNSNEQFF.

The rearrangement uses TRBV29-1 and TRBJ2-5; possible D gene TRBD1, 5 bases. The J call could be wrong; TRBJ2-7 is a better fit for the DNA end. The CDR3 runs to 12 residues. CDR1 is SQVTM and CDR2 is ANQGSEA in the germline V gene. The chain's CDR3 is CSVAPDSREQYF. The CDR3 region has the DNA TGCAGCGTTGCCCCCGACAGCCGCGAGCAGTACTTC.

V is TRBV20-1 and J is TRBJ2-5; D unresolved. V was trimmed by 7 bases and J by 1 base, leaving 13 bases between them. CDR3 length: 13 residues. Germline assignment: CDR1 DFQATT and CDR2 SNEGSKA (reference sequence). Here the CDR3 DNA reads TGCAGTGTCCTACACGGCGTCCAAGAGACCCAGTACTTC. Its protein is CSVLHGVQETQYF.

Many counts were recorded for this clonotype. V and J are TRBV6-6 and TRBJ2-3; the match to TRBD2 covers 14 bases. V lost 5 bases to trimming and J lost 8 bases; unmatched junction nucleotides: 9. This CDR3 region has 16 residues. CDR1 MNHNY and CDR2 SVGAGI come from the germline V gene (reference sequence). The CDR3 spells CASSLGTSGSIGTQYF. CDR3 in DNA: TGTGCCAGCAGTCTCGGGACTAGCGGGAGTATAGGTACGCAGTATTTT.

For this clonotype: A much bigger clone sits one base away, suggesting this may be a read error. The rearrangement links TRBV29-1 to TRBJ2-1; D might be TRBD1 (6 bases). The CDR3 loop spans 13 amino acids. Germline CDR1 reads SQVTM; CDR2 reads ANQGSEA. Trimming left V 6 bases short and J 10 bases short, with 19 bases between. DNA for the CDR3: TGCAGCGTCGGACAGAAGGTATCCTACGAGCAGTTCTTC. This gives the protein CSVGQKVSYEQFF.

On this clonotype: The junction departs from the called germline gene at one end, perhaps through a read error. CDR3 protein: CAGSGARGGLADTQYF. Written as DNA, the CDR3 is TGTGCCGGCAGCGGAGCGCGAGGGGGGCTGGCAGATACGCAGTATTTT. V gene TRBV9 combines with J gene TRBJ2-3; tentatively, D is TRBD1 or TRBD2 (6 bases each). CDR1 and CDR2 from the germline V gene are SGDLS and YYNGEE. CDR3 length equals 16 residues.

The chain couples TRBV7-3 to TRBJ1-2; a weak D match, TRBD1 (5 bases). V lost 3 bases and J 8 bases, leaving 13 bases between the germline ends. The CDR3 runs to 13 residues. CDR1 SGHTA and CDR2 FQGTGA come from the germline V gene. The CDR3 DNA is TGTGCCAGCAGCTTCCGGGACCAACTCGGCTACACCTTC. Protein sequence: CASSFRDQLGYTF.

The chain has TRBV27 and TRBJ2-1; a possible D gene is TRBD2 (5 bases). Per the germline V gene, CDR1 is MNHEY and CDR2 is SMNVEV (reference sequence). The CDR3 runs to 14 residues. The V and J ends lost 5 bases and 9 bases respectively, with 17 bases between them. CDR3 nucleotide sequence: TGTGCCAGCAGTGTTGTCGGGATAGGAACTGAGCAGTTCTTC. It translates to CASSVVGIGTEQFF.

V and J are TRBV20-1 and TRBJ2-7, with D tentatively TRBD1 (5 bases). With 0 bases removed from V and 0 bases from J, the gap between germline ends came to 15 bases. Per germline, CDR1 DFQATT and CDR2 SNEGSKA (reference sequence). This CDR3 has 16 residues. In DNA, the CDR3 is TGCAGTGCTAGAGATCAAGACAGCTTCTCCTCCTACGAGCAGTACTTC. Translating gives CSARDQDSFSSYEQYF.

This clonotype is classed as medium-sized. J is TRBJ1-2 and V is TRBV10-3, with 9 positions matching TRBD1. The V gene end was trimmed by 6 bases and the J gene end by 4 bases; junction bases not matched to a gene: 6. CDR3 length equals 14 residues. From germline, CDR1 is ENHRY and CDR2 SYGVKD. CDR3 residues: CAISLGQGTYGYTF. The DNA of the CDR3 is TGTGCCATCAGCCTCGGACAGGGGACCTATGGCTACACCTTC.

The V and J genes are TRBV15 and TRBJ2-7; TRBD2 aligns across 9 bases. This CDR3 is 14 amino acids long. Germline values: CDR1 LNHNV, CDR2 YYDKDF (reference sequence). V lost 5 bases to trimming and J lost 3 bases; unmatched junction nucleotides: 5. The CDR3 region is CATSSTSGVYEQYF. The CDR3 DNA sequence: TGTGCCACCAGCTCGACTAGCGGAGTCTACGAGCAGTACTTC.

The chain combines TRBV4-2 with TRBJ2-3; 10 nucleotides align to TRBD2. The length of the CDR3 is 20 residues. Germline V gives CDR1 LGHNA, CDR2 YNFKEQ. V gave up 4 bases and J gave up 0 bases; unmatched junction bases: 16. The CDR3 DNA is TGTGCCAGCAGCCGAGAACCAGCTAGCGGGGGACGAGGTAGCACAGATACGCAGTATTTT. Its protein product is CASSREPASGGRGSTDTQYF.

On this clonotype: This may stem from a read error, because a much larger clone lies one nucleotide away. This rearrangement joins TRBV25-1 to TRBJ2-7; 7 bases are shared with TRBD2. The better agreement between TRBJ2-5 and the DNA end casts doubt on the J call. CDR3 length: 17 residues. Germline lookup yields CDR1 MGHDK and CDR2 SYGVNS. The CDR3 loop reads CASRTGSLAEVRETQYF. For the CDR3, the DNA is TGTGCCAGCAGAACAGGCTCCCTAGCGGAAGTTAGGGAGACCCAGTACTTC.

V is TRBV12-3 or TRBV12-4 and J is TRBJ2-2, with 7 bases aligning to TRBD1. This CDR3 contains 15 residues. Unmatched junction bases numbered 4, after V lost 2 bases and J lost 4 bases. The CDR3 DNA reads as TGTGCCAGCAGTTTAAGGGCAGGGGGCACCGGGGAGCTGTTTTTT. Translation gives CASSLRAGGTGELFF.